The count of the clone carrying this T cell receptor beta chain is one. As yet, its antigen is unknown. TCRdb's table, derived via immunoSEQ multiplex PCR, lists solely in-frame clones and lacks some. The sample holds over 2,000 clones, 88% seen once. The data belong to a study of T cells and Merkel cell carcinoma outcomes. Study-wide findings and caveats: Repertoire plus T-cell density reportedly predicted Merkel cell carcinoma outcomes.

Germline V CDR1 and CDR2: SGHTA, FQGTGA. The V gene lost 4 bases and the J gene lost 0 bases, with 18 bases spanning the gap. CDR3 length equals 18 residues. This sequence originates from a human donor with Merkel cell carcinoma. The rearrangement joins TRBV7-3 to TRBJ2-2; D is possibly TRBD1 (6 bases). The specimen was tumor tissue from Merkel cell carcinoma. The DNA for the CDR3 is TGTGCCAGCAGCTCCTCCTTGGACAGTTTCGCGAACACCGGGGAGCTGTTTTTT. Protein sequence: CASSSSLDSFANTGELFF.